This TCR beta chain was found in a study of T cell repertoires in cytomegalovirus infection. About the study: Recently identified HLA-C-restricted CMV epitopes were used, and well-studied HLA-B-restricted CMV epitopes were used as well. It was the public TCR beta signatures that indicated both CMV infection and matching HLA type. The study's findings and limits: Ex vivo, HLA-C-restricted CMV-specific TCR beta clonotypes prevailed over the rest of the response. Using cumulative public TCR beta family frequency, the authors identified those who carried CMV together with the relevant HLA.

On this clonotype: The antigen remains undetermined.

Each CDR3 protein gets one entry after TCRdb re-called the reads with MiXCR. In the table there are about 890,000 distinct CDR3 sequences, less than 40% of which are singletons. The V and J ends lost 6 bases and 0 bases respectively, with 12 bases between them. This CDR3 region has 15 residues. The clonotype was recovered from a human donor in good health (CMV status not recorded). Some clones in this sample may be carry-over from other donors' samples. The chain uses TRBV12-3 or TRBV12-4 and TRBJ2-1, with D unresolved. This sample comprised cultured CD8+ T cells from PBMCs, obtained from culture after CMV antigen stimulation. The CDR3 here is CASRLLPSSYNEQFF. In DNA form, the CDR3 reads TGTGCCAGCAGGCTACTCCCCAGCTCCTACAATGAGCAGTTCTTC.